A single sample gave rise to the 11 T cell receptor beta chains below, sequenced in a study of Graves' ophthalmopathy and Graves' hyperthyroidism. The study amplified TCR beta CDR3 regions using RNA transcripts. After a first-round RT-PCR with HTBI primers, a second-round multiplex PCR was run. TCRdb re-derived calls from the multiplex PCR reads in MiXCR, one entry per CDR3 protein. The sample shows approximately 640,000 distinct CDR3 sequences, 35% to 50% of them seen only once. The specimen was peripheral blood. The source is an adult man with Graves' ophthalmopathy.

This clonotype was seen ten or more times. The chain employs TRBV6-6 and TRBJ1-1; 9 bases map to TRBD1. This CDR3 has 14 residues. Germline values: CDR1 MNHNY, CDR2 SVGAGI (reference sequence). Unmatched junction bases numbered 8, after V lost 7 bases and J lost 5 bases. The CDR3 is CASTSSTGGTEAFF. The DNA for the CDR3 is TGTGCCAGCACCTCGTCGACAGGGGGGACTGAAGCTTTCTTT.

V gene TRBV5-1 combines with J gene TRBJ2-2, with D maybe TRBD2 (6 bases). Per the germline V gene, CDR1 is SGHRS and CDR2 is YFSETQ. Trimming pared 0 bases from V and 1 base from J, leaving 10 bases between. The length of the CDR3 is 16 residues. In DNA, the CDR3 is TGCGCCAGCAGCTTGGCCGGGGGAAAGAACACCGGGGAGCTGTTTTTT. It encodes CASSLAGGKNTGELFF.

The chain uses TRBV6-5 and TRBJ1-2, with 7 bases identical to TRBD1. Germline assignment: CDR1 MNHEY and CDR2 SVGAGI. V trimming: 5 bases; J trimming: 8 bases; junction bases outside the gene matches: 11. The CDR3 is made up of 14 amino acids. The CDR3 sequence is CASSAPDRVGGYTF. The CDR3 DNA follows: TGTGCCAGCAGTGCACCTGACAGGGTTGGAGGCTACACCTTC.

The CDR3 DNA is TGCGCCAGCAGCCAAGAGGGTAGGGTGACAGCCACGCGAGCTTTCTTT. It translates to CASSQEGRVTATRAFF. This chain uses TRBV4-3 with TRBJ1-1, with a tentative D call TRBD1 (5 bases). The CDR3 contains 16 residues. Looked up from germline, CDR1 is LGHNA and CDR2 is YSLEER. The ends were cut back, 0 bases at V and 10 bases at J, with 21 bases in the middle.

Comments on this clonotype: One junction end does not reproduce the germline sequence, and a read error may be involved. J is TRBJ2-6 and V is TRBV25-1; the D gene is possibly TRBD1 (5 bases). Germline V gene data show CDR1 as MGHDK and CDR2 as SYGVNS. This CDR3 spans 11 amino acids. This chain's CDR3 is CASTGAGAEAF. Here the CDR3 DNA reads TGTGCCAGCACTGGGGCAGGTGCTGAAGCTTTC.

This clonotype came up once. The chain links TRBV9 to TRBJ2-5; 8 bases map to TRBD1. V was clipped by 4 bases and J by 2 bases; unmatched bases: 7. Germline values: CDR1 SGDLS, CDR2 YYNGEE. The CDR3 is 15 amino acids. Here the CDR3 reads CASSFGQGWQETQYF. CDR3 bases: TGTGCCAGCAGCTTCGGACAGGGTTGGCAAGAGACCCAGTACTTC.

With respect to this clonotype: A read error is possible here, since a much larger clone lies one base away. The V gene is TRBV7-9, the J gene TRBJ1-1, with D possibly TRBD1 on 5 matching bases. Germline CDR1 reads SEHNR; CDR2 reads FQNEAQ (reference sequence). This CDR3 comprises 15 residues. The CDR3 loop reads CWGGDHLFMNTEASF. The CDR3 region has the DNA TGCTGGGGAGGGGACCATCTTTTTATGAACACTGAAGCTTCCTTT.

This clonotype came up many times. The chain joins TRBV24-1 to TRBJ1-2; 8 bases line up with TRBD1. V was pared by 4 bases and J by 8 bases, with 5 bases of the junction left unmatched. The germline V gene encodes CDR1 KGHDR and CDR2 SFDVKD. The CDR3 loop spans 13 amino acids. The CDR3 loop reads CATSEGTGFGYTF. The CDR3 nucleotides read TGTGCCACCAGTGAGGGGACAGGTTTCGGCTACACCTTC.

In this sample, this clonotype turned up a few times. The chain recombines TRBV5-1 with TRBJ1-1, with D unclear. V lost 0 bases to trimming and J lost 6 bases, with 9 bases between them. This CDR3 comprises 13 residues. In germline, CDR1 is SGHRS, CDR2 YFSETQ. CDR3 amino acids: CASSLGGSAEAFF. CDR3 nucleotides: TGCGCCAGCAGCTTGGGGGGTAGTGCTGAAGCTTTCTTT.

The chain recombines TRBV5-1 with TRBJ1-2; D gene ambiguous. V was cut by 0 bases and J by 1 base, with 10 bases left in between. Germline values: CDR1 SGHRS, CDR2 YFSETQ. This CDR3 region has 15 residues. For the CDR3, the DNA is TGCGCCAGCAGCTTGGTAGCAGGAGGTAACTATGGCTACACCTTC. Translation: CASSLVAGGNYGYTF.

This clonotype was counted ten times or more. The chain carries TRBV19 and TRBJ1-4; 10 bases are a match to TRBD1. After removal of 5 bases from V and 8 bases from J, the junction contained 17 bases not matched to a gene. CDR1 and CDR2 (germline): LNHDA, SQIVND (reference sequence). CDR3 length: 18 residues. CDR3 amino acids: CASSPRAGRGTGEEKLFF. The CDR3 DNA reads TGTGCCAGTAGTCCAAGAGCGGGAAGGGGGACAGGGGAAGAAAAACTGTTTTTT.